The rows below give T cell receptor beta chains drawn from one sample of a study of OX40 agonist ivuxolimab in advanced cancers. The protocol was immunoSEQ multiplex PCR, while the TCRdb copy is restricted to in-frame clones and leaves out a portion. The sample records fewer than 15,000 clones, about 93% being singletons. The source material was CD4+ or CD8+ T cells sorted from blood, sampled in a trial of the OX40 agonist ivuxolimab. The receptors originated from an adult with an advanced solid tumor such as melanoma, head and neck, liver or kidney cancer. Both conserved end residues are part of each CDR3. A D gene is named only where the DNA matches it firmly. Clone size, where shown, is once, few, many, or a class for clones that have expanded.

d_gene: NA; v_gene: TRBV18; abundance: NA; j_gene: TRBJ2-7; CDR3nt: TGTGCCAGCTCCCGTGAGAGGGGCGGGACACACTACGAGCAGTACTTC; CDR3aa: CASSRERGGTHYEQYF
d_gene: TRBD2; v_gene: TRBV11-3; abundance: NA; j_gene: TRBJ2-3; CDR3nt: TGTGCCAGCAGCTTAGATCCGGGTGGGAGGGCCAGGAAGCAGTATTTT; CDR3aa: CASSLDPGGRARKQYF
d_gene: NA; v_gene: TRBV9; abundance: NA; j_gene: TRBJ2-3; CDR3nt: TGTGCCAGCAGCCCCTGGGCTTCTAGCACAGATACGCAGTATTTT; CDR3aa: CASSPWASSTDTQYF
d_gene: NA; v_gene: TRBV10-3; abundance: NA; j_gene: TRBJ2-7; CDR3nt: TGTGCCATCAGTGAGTTGCGGAATATTTCCTACGAGCAGTACTTC; CDR3aa: CAISELRNISYEQYF
d_gene: TRBD1; v_gene: TRBV19; abundance: NA; j_gene: TRBJ1-4; CDR3nt: TGTGCCAGTAGTATTCCTTACGGGACAGCTAATGAAAAACTGTTTTTT; CDR3aa: CASSIPYGTANEKLFF
d_gene: TRBD2; v_gene: TRBV4-2; abundance: NA; j_gene: TRBJ2-2; CDR3nt: TGTGCCAGCAGCCAACTAGCGGCCCCGAACACCGGGGAGCTGTTTTTT; CDR3aa: CASSQLAAPNTGELFF
d_gene: TRBD1; v_gene: TRBV10-3; abundance: NA; j_gene: TRBJ1-2; CDR3nt: TGTGCCATCAGTGGGACAGGCACCTTCTATGGCTACACCTTC; CDR3aa: CAISGTGTFYGYTF
d_gene: NA; v_gene: TRBV13; abundance: NA; j_gene: TRBJ1-4; CDR3nt: TGTGCCAGCAGCTTAGGGCCCCTCTTCCAAAGGGGAAATGAAAAACTGTTTTTT; CDR3aa: CASSLGPLFQRGNEKLFF
d_gene: NA; v_gene: TRBV27; abundance: NA; j_gene: TRBJ1-5; CDR3nt: TGTGCCAGCAGTTTAACAGCCTTCGGCAATCAGCCCCAGCATTTT; CDR3aa: CASSLTAFGNQPQHF
d_gene: TRBD2; v_gene: TRBV5-4; abundance: NA; j_gene: TRBJ2-2; CDR3nt: TGTGCCAGCAGCTTATCGGTCCTAGCGGGAGTAGACGGGGAGCTGTTTTTT; CDR3aa: CASSLSVLAGVDGELFF
d_gene: NA; v_gene: TRBV10-3; abundance: NA; j_gene: TRBJ2-3; CDR3nt: TGTGCCATCAGTGAGTCACGGCTGGATACGCAGTATTTT; CDR3aa: CAISESRLDTQYF
d_gene: TRBD2; v_gene: TRBV4-1; abundance: NA; j_gene: TRBJ2-7; CDR3nt: TGCGCCAGCAGCCCCGGGAGCAGCGGGAGCTCCTACGAGCAGTACTTC; CDR3aa: CASSPGSSGSSYEQYF
d_gene: NA; v_gene: TRBV5-6; abundance: few; j_gene: TRBJ1-5; CDR3nt: TGTGCCAGCAGCTTGGTAGGGGACCCTCGTCAGCCCCAGCATTTT; CDR3aa: CASSLVGDPRQPQHF
d_gene: NA; v_gene: TRBV25-1; abundance: NA; j_gene: TRBJ2-7; CDR3nt: TGTGCCAGCAGTACCCTCGGTGGGGGTCTACTTTACGAGCAGTACTTC; CDR3aa: CASSTLGGGLLYEQYF
d_gene: NA; v_gene: TRBV9; abundance: NA; j_gene: TRBJ2-3; CDR3nt: TGTGCCAGCAGCGCCTGGGGGCGAATCACAGATACGCAGTATTTT; CDR3aa: CASSAWGRITDTQYF
d_gene: NA; v_gene: TRBV4-3; abundance: NA; j_gene: TRBJ1-6; CDR3nt: TGCGCCAGCAGCCAAGACAGGGCCTCCAATTCACCCCTCCACTTT; CDR3aa: CASSQDRASNSPLHF
d_gene: NA; v_gene: TRBV7-6; abundance: NA; j_gene: TRBJ1-5; CDR3nt: TGTGCCAGCAGCCCAGGCTATGGCAATCAGCCCCAGCATTTT; CDR3aa: CASSPGYGNQPQHF
d_gene: TRBD2; v_gene: TRBV4-2; abundance: NA; j_gene: TRBJ2-1; CDR3nt: TGTGCCAGCAGCCCCAGAACGGCGGGAGAGTACAATGAGCAGTTCTTC; CDR3aa: CASSPRTAGEYNEQFF
d_gene: TRBD2; v_gene: TRBV6-4; abundance: NA; j_gene: TRBJ2-3; CDR3nt: TGTGCCAGCAGTGAAGGCGGGGGGGCGACAGATACGCAGTATTTT; CDR3aa: CASSEGGGATDTQYF
d_gene: TRBD1; v_gene: TRBV7-2; abundance: NA; j_gene: TRBJ2-7; CDR3nt: TGTGCCAGCAGCCAAACAGGGGCGATCTCCTACGAGCAGTACTTC; CDR3aa: CASSQTGAISYEQYF
d_gene: NA; v_gene: TRBV4-3; abundance: NA; j_gene: TRBJ1-2; CDR3nt: TGCGCCAGCAGCCATAGTCGGCCAGGGAGTGGTAGCTATGGCTACACCTTC; CDR3aa: CASSHSRPGSGSYGYTF
d_gene: NA; v_gene: TRBV28; abundance: NA; j_gene: TRBJ2-1; CDR3nt: TGTGCCAGCAGTTTATTAGATAGCTCCTACAATGAGCAGTTCTTC; CDR3aa: CASSLLDSSYNEQFF
d_gene: NA; v_gene: TRBV19; abundance: few; j_gene: TRBJ1-1; CDR3nt: TGTGCCAGTAGTGATATAGCGGGGGCGTCGAACACTGAAGCTTTCTTT; CDR3aa: CASSDIAGASNTEAFF
d_gene: TRBD2; v_gene: TRBV7-9; abundance: NA; j_gene: TRBJ2-5; CDR3nt: TGTGCCAGCAGCTTAGGCCTAGCGGGAACTTACCAAGAGACCCAGTACTTC; CDR3aa: CASSLGLAGTYQETQYF
d_gene: NA; v_gene: TRBV6-5; abundance: NA; j_gene: TRBJ1-4; CDR3nt: TGTGCCAGCAGTTGGGGGACTAATGAAAAACTGTTTTTT; CDR3aa: CASSWGTNEKLFF
d_gene: TRBD1; v_gene: TRBV5-1; abundance: many; j_gene: TRBJ2-3; CDR3nt: TGCGCCAGCAGCTTGTACACCGGGGACAGCCCCACAGATACGCAGTATTTT; CDR3aa: CASSLYTGDSPTDTQYF
d_gene: TRBD1; v_gene: TRBV30; abundance: NA; j_gene: TRBJ2-7; CDR3nt: TGTGCCTGGAGTGTAGGGACAGGGGGTTACGAGCAGTACTTC; CDR3aa: CAWSVGTGGYEQYF
d_gene: TRBD2; v_gene: TRBV19; abundance: once; j_gene: TRBJ2-7; CDR3nt: TGTGCCAGTAGTATGTTGTCGGGAGGTTTCAACGAGCAGTACTTC; CDR3aa: CASSMLSGGFNEQYF
d_gene: TRBD1; v_gene: TRBV4-2; abundance: NA; j_gene: TRBJ2-7; CDR3nt: TGTGCCAGCAGCCAAGAACCGACCGGGACAGGGCGCGAGGAGCAGTACTTC; CDR3aa: CASSQEPTGTGREEQYF
d_gene: TRBD1; v_gene: TRBV4-1; abundance: NA; j_gene: TRBJ1-6; CDR3nt: TGCGCCAGCAGCCAAGTGGGGGGGACAGAATCCTATAATTCACCCCTCCACTTT; CDR3aa: CASSQVGGTESYNSPLHF
d_gene: TRBD1; v_gene: TRBV19; abundance: NA; j_gene: TRBJ1-5; CDR3nt: TGTGCCAGTAGTATAGATGCCGGGACAGGGTATCAGCCCCAGCATTTT; CDR3aa: CASSIDAGTGYQPQHF
d_gene: NA; v_gene: TRBV6-5; abundance: NA; j_gene: TRBJ1-2; CDR3nt: TGTGCCAGCAGTTACGGGTCGGGTGGAGGCGGCTACACCTTC; CDR3aa: CASSYGSGGGGYTF
d_gene: NA; v_gene: TRBV6-6; abundance: NA; j_gene: TRBJ2-7; CDR3nt: TGTGCCAGCAGTTACTCGCCTAACGAGCAGTACTTC; CDR3aa: CASSYSPNEQYF
d_gene: NA; v_gene: TRBV5-1; abundance: NA; j_gene: TRBJ2-1; CDR3nt: TGCGCCAGCAGCTTGGGGCAGGGATTGTTCAATGAGCAGTTCTTC; CDR3aa: CASSLGQGLFNEQFF
d_gene: NA; v_gene: TRBV10-3; abundance: NA; j_gene: TRBJ2-7; CDR3nt: TGTGCCATCAGTGAGTCGGGGGGCAGCTCCTACGAGCAGTACTTC; CDR3aa: CAISESGGSSYEQYF
d_gene: NA; v_gene: TRBV12-5; abundance: NA; j_gene: TRBJ2-5; CDR3nt: TGTGCTAGTGGTTGGGGGTACCAGACCCAGTACTTC; CDR3aa: CASGWGYQTQYF